These 10 T cell receptor beta chains originate from one sample sequenced in a study. TCRdb re-called the RT-PCR reads through MiXCR, storing one row per CDR3 protein. The sample has around 700,000 distinct CDR3 sequences, 14% seen once. Sample: memory CD4+ T cells from blood. Source of these receptors: a female donor in good health, serving as a healthy control.

This clonotype was recorded at least ten times. The chain recombines TRBV4-3 with TRBJ2-5; D is unresolved. There are 13 residues in the CDR3. Germline assignment: CDR1 LGHNA and CDR2 YSLEER. V was clipped by 1 base and J by 2 bases, with 5 bases between them. DNA for the CDR3: TGCGCCAGCAGCCAAGGAATTCAAGAGACCCAGTACTTC. Protein sequence: CASSQGIQETQYF.

This clonotype was picked up a small number of times. The rearrangement joins TRBV7-3 to TRBJ1-1; 7 bases match TRBD1. V lost 6 bases, J lost 1 base, and 8 bases stayed unmatched. The CDR3 has 15 residues. The germline gives CDR1 SGHTA, CDR2 FQGTGA. CDR3 in amino acids: CASRPGGQPNTEAFF. The CDR3 DNA reads TGTGCCAGCAGGCCCGGGGGACAGCCGAACACTGAAGCTTTCTTT.

This clonotype was observed many times. The chain links TRBV12-3 or TRBV12-4 to TRBJ1-5; TRBD1 is a possible D gene (5 bases). The CDR3 contains 16 residues. The V end lost 5 bases, the J end lost 0 bases, and 14 bases lay between the germline ends. CDR3 sequence (DNA): TGTGCCAGCAGTATATCCGGGACCTATAGCAATCAGCCCCAGCATTTT. This encodes CASSISGTYSNQPQHF.

This clonotype was seen at least ten times. This chain connects TRBV5-1 to TRBJ2-1, with 7 positions matching TRBD1. CDR3 length: 16 amino acids. Germline CDR1 reads SGHRS; CDR2 reads YFSETQ. The ends lost 0 bases at V and 4 bases at J; junction bases unmatched: 7. CDR3 residues: CASSLASETGYNEQFF. DNA of the CDR3: TGCGCCAGCAGCTTGGCTTCTGAGACAGGGTACAATGAGCAGTTCTTC. The full variable domain, rest sourced from reference TRBV5-1 and TRBJ2-1, is KAGVTQTPRYLIKTRGQQVTLSCSPISGHRSVSWYQQTPGQGLQFLFEYFSETQRNKGNFPGRFSGRQFSNSRSEMNVSTLELGDSALYLCASSLASETGYNEQFFGPGTRLTVL.

The sample holds a few counts of this clonotype. This chain connects TRBV2 to TRBJ2-1; D could derive from TRBD1 or TRBD2 (5 bases each). This CDR3 is built from 16 residues. V dropped 1 base and J dropped 2 bases, with 12 bases sitting between them. Germline loops: CDR1 SNHLY, CDR2 FYNNEI. The CDR3 bases are TGTGCCAGCAGTGAAGGTTTGGGGGACCCCTACAATGAGCAGTTCTTC. Encoded protein: CASSEGLGDPYNEQFF.

The rearrangement uses TRBV30 and TRBJ1-5; D gene ambiguous. The ends were cut back, 0 bases at V and 0 bases at J, with 6 bases in the middle. The CDR3 has 14 amino acids. Germline-derived CDR1 and CDR2 are GTSNPN and SVGIG (reference sequence). In DNA, the CDR3 is TGTGCCTGGAGTGTCACTTATAGCAATCAGCCCCAGCATTTT. It is translated as CAWSVTYSNQPQHF.

The table lists this clonotype with a few counts. The chain carries TRBV24-1 and TRBJ1-1; D ambiguous. Per germline, CDR1 KGHDR and CDR2 SFDVKD. This CDR3 is 13 amino acids long. Trimming took off 1 base at V and 1 base at J, with 3 bases between the two ends. The CDR3 region is CATSDFRNTEAFF. The CDR3 bases are TGTGCCACCAGTGATTTCCGGAACACTGAAGCTTTCTTT.

Only a few counts were recorded for this clonotype. The rearrangement links TRBV5-6 to TRBJ2-3; no reliable D call. CDR1 is SGHDT, CDR2 YYEEEE, per germline. CDR3 length equals 14 residues. V was shortened by 2 bases and J by 4 bases, with 11 bases between the two germline ends. The CDR3 DNA reads as TGTGCCAGCAGCTTTCTGACACGCGCAGATACGCAGTATTTT. Encoded protein: CASSFLTRADTQYF.

The sample holds a few counts of this clonotype. The chain employs TRBV9 and TRBJ2-1, with 9 bases aligning to TRBD2. The V and J ends lost 0 bases and 7 bases, in that order; junction bases with no gene match: 5. Germline CDR1 reads SGDLS; CDR2 reads YYNGEE. The CDR3 length is 15 residues. CDR3: CASSVDSGRWNEQFF. The CDR3 DNA sequence: TGTGCCAGCAGCGTAGACAGCGGGAGGTGGAATGAGCAGTTCTTC. Combining the CDR3 with reference TRBV9 and TRBJ2-1 gives the whole variable domain DSGVTQTPKHLITATGQRVTLRCSPRSGDLSVYWYQQSLDQGLQFLIQYYNGEERAKGNILERFSAQQFPDLHSELNLSSLELGDSALYFCASSVDSGRWNEQFFGPGTRLTVL.

This clonotype showed up many times. This chain connects TRBV6-1 to TRBJ1-5; possible D gene TRBD1, 6 bases. V was trimmed by 9 bases and J by 4 bases, leaving 13 bases between them. Germline V lookup: CDR1 MNHNS, CDR2 SASEGT. This CDR3 contains 13 residues. The chain's CDR3 is CASDRTDNQPQHF. CDR3 nucleotide sequence: TGTGCCAGTGATAGGACAGATAATCAGCCCCAGCATTTT.